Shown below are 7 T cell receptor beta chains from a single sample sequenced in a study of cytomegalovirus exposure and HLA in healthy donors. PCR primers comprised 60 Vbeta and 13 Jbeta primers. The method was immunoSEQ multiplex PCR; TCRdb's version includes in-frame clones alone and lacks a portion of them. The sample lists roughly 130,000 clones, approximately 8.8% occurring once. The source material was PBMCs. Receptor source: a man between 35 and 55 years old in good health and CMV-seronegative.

The CDR3 here is CASSEASRTSDETQYF. CDR3 bases: TGCGCCAGCAGTGAGGCCTCTCGGACTAGCGATGAGACCCAGTACTTC. The chain has TRBV10-2 and TRBJ2-5; 9 nucleotides agree with TRBD2. The CDR3 covers 16 residues. CDR1 is WSHSY, CDR2 SAAADI, per germline. V lost 2 bases and J lost 5; bases outside the gene matches: 9.

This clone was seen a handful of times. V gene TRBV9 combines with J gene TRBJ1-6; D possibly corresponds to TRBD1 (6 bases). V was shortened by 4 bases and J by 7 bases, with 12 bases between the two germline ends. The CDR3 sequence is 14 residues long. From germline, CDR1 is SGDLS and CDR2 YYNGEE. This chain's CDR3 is CASSPSRGNSPLHF. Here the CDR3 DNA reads TGTGCCAGCAGCCCCTCCAGGGGAAATTCACCCCTCCACTTT.

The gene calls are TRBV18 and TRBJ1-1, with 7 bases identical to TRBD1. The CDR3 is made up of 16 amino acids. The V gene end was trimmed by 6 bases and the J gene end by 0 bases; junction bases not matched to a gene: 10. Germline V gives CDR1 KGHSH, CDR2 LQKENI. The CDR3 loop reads CASSPRQGSMNTEAFF. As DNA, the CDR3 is TGTGCCAGCTCCCCCCGACAGGGTAGCATGAACACTGAAGCTTTCTTT.

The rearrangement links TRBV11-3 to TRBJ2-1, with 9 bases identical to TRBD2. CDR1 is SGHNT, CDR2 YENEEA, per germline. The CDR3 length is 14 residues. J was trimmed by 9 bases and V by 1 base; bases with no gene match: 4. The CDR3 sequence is CASSLAPSGTEQFF. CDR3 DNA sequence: TGTGCCAGCAGCTTAGCGCCTAGCGGGACTGAGCAGTTCTTC.

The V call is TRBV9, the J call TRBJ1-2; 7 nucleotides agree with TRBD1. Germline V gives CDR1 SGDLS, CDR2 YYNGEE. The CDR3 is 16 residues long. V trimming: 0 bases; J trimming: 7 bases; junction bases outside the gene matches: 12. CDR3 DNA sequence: TGTGCCAGCAGCGTAGCTACTAGGGACAGATTGGCTGGCTACACCTTC. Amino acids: CASSVATRDRLAGYTF.

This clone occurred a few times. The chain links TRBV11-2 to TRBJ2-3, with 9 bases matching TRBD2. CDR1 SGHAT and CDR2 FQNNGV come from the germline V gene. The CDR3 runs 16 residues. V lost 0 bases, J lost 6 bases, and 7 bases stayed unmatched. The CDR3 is CASSLERGGAWDTQYF. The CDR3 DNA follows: TGTGCCAGCAGCTTAGAGCGCGGGGGGGCCTGGGATACGCAGTATTTT.

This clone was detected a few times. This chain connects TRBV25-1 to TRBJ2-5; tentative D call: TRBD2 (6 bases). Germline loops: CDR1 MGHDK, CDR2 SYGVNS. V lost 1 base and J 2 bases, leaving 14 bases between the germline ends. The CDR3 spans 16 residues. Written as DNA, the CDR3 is TGTGCCAGCAGTGAATGGGGAGGTGGGGGACAAGAGACCCAGTACTTC. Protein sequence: CASSEWGGGGQETQYF.